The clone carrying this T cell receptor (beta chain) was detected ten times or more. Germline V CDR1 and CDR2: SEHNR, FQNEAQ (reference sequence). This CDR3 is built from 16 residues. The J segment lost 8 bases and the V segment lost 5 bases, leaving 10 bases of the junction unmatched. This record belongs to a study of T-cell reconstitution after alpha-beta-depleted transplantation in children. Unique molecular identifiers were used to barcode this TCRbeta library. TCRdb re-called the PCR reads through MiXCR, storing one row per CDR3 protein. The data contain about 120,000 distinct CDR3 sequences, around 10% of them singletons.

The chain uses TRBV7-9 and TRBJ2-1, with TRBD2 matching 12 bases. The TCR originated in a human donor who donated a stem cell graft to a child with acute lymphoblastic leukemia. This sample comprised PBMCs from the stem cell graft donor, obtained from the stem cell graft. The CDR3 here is CASSRPLAGGPDEQFF. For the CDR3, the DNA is TGTGCCAGCAGCCGACCTCTAGCGGGAGGGCCTGATGAGCAGTTCTTC.